Below are 8 T cell receptor beta chains sequenced from a single sample in a study of cytomegalovirus exposure and HLA in healthy donors. Vbeta (60) and Jbeta (13) primers were used in the PCR. Measured with immunoSEQ multiplex PCR; TCRdb has only the in-frame clones, and not every one. The repertoire holds 79,000 or so clones, 73% seen once, with about 16% in the top ten. Sequencing was carried out using PBMCs. The receptors here all came from a woman aged 40 to 50 in good health and CMV-seropositive.

This CDR3 is CASSYPTSTDTQYF. The CDR3 DNA is TGTGCCAGCAGTTACCCCACTAGCACAGATACGCAGTATTTT. V is TRBV6-6 and J is TRBJ2-3; no definite D call. Deletions cut 2 bases from V and 0 bases from J, with 6 bases between. The V gene's germline CDR1 is MNHNY and CDR2 SVGAGI (reference sequence). The CDR3 loop spans 14 amino acids.

This clone was seen only once. The gene calls are TRBV4-3 and TRBJ1-2; D possibly corresponds to TRBD1 (5 bases). From germline, CDR1 is LGHNA and CDR2 YSLEER. V was cut by 2 bases and J by 6 bases, with 7 bases left in between. This CDR3 has 12 residues. The CDR3 reads CASSQQGHGYTF. CDR3 nucleotides: TGCGCCAGCAGCCAACAGGGCCATGGCTACACCTTC.

This chain links TRBV4-3 with TRBJ2-7, with D perhaps TRBD1 (5 bases). Trimming removed 0 bases from V and 3 bases from J, with 9 bases in between. Germline V gene data show CDR1 as LGHNA and CDR2 as YSLEER. CDR3 size: 14 residues. CDR3 coding DNA: TGCGCCAGCAGCCAAGACAGTAGGGGCTACGAGCAGTACTTC. The encoded protein is CASSQDSRGYEQYF.

This clone has ten or more counts. This chain connects TRBV10-2 to TRBJ2-1, with 10 bases matching TRBD2. CDR3 length equals 19 residues. V shed 0 bases and J 9 bases; nucleotides not matched to a gene: 17. The germline V gene has CDR1 WSHSY and CDR2 SAAADI. The CDR3, as DNA: TGCGCCAGCAGTGAGTCGCCCATTTTAGGGACTAGCGATAGGGGTGAGCAGTTCTTC. Its translation is CASSESPILGTSDRGEQFF.

As concerns this clone: Without the conserved terminal phenylalanine or tryptophan, this CDR3 likely stems from a read error. The genes are TRBV6-5 and TRBJ2-3; D possibly corresponds to TRBD1 (5 bases). Germline CDR1 reads MNHEY; CDR2 reads SVGAGI. Deletions cut 6 bases from V and 8 bases from J, with 12 bases between. The CDR3 covers 12 residues. DNA for the CDR3: TGTGCCAGCAGCCCCGTAAGGGGTACGCAGTATGTT. This sequence encodes CASSPVRGTQYV.

The chain links TRBV5-6 to TRBJ2-3, with TRBD2 matching 11 bases. Trimming cost V 3 bases and J 4 bases; bases outside gene matches: 7. The length of the CDR3 is 16 residues. The germline gives CDR1 SGHDT, CDR2 YYEEEE. CDR3 coding DNA: TGTGCCAGCAGCTACCTAGCGGGAGGTTTGTCAGATACGCAGTATTTT. Amino acid sequence: CASSYLAGGLSDTQYF.

The gene calls are TRBV6-9 and TRBJ2-2; D not resolved. Germline CDR1 is MNHGY and CDR2 is SVAAGI. Trimming removed 11 bases at V and 3 bases at J, with 13 bases between. The CDR3 is 13 amino acids. CDR3 sequence: CARARSHTGELFF. In DNA, the CDR3 is TGTGCCCGTGCGCGGAGTCACACCGGGGAGCTGTTTTTT.

The chain uses TRBV6-5 and TRBJ1-1; D gene ambiguous. The CDR3 has 15 residues. The V gene lost 0 bases and the J gene lost 0 bases, with 8 bases spanning the gap. Per germline, CDR1 MNHEY and CDR2 SVGAGI. In nucleotides, the CDR3 is TGTGCCAGCAGTTACTCGGCGACAATGAACACTGAAGCTTTCTTT. This translates into CASSYSATMNTEAFF.